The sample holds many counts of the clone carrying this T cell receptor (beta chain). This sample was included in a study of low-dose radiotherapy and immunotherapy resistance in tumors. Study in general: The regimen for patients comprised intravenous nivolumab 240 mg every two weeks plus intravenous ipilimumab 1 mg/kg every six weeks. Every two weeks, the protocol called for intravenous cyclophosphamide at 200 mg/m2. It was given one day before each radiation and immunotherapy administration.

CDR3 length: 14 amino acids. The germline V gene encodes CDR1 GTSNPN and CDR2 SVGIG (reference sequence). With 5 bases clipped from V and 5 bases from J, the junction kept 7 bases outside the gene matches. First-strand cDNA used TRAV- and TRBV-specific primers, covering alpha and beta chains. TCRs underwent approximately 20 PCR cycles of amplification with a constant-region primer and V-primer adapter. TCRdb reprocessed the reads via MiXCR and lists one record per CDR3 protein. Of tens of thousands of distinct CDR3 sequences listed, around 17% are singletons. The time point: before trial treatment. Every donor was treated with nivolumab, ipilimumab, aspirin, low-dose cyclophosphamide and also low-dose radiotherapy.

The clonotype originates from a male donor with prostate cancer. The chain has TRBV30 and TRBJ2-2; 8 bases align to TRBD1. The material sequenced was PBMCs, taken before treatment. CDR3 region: CAWQTGAGTGELFF. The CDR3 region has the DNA TGTGCCTGGCAGACAGGGGCGGGGACCGGGGAGCTGTTTTTT.